This T cell receptor (beta chain) was sequenced in a study of shared clonotypes between healthy human individuals. In regard to this clone: Its cognate antigen is unknown.

Regarding the study as a whole: In this cohort, only blood was sampled, and tissue repertoires likely differ. The study found lower generation probabilities in non-shared clonotypes than in those shared by all four donors.

Germline V gene lookup returns CDR1 SNHLY and CDR2 FYNNEI. The CDR3 loop spans 13 amino acids. Trimming shortened V by 6 bases and J by 6 bases, and 15 bases separated the two germline ends. Each sorted subset replicate got 200 ng genomic DNA, 25,000 to 30,000 genomes. Clones were read by immunoSEQ multiplex PCR, and TCRdb kept only the in-frame ones, dropping some. Altogether some 1.5 million clones are present, roughly 97% being singletons, with the ten largest covering over 1%. Sequencing was performed on naive CD4+ T cells sorted from blood. Subset here: CD45RA+ positively selected. The J gene is TRBJ2-7, the V gene TRBV2; D is unclear. This TCR was recovered from a man aged 25-45 years in good health. CDR3 sequence: CASRWQASGEQYF. Here the CDR3 DNA reads TGTGCCAGCAGATGGCAGGCTTCGGGCGAGCAGTACTTC.